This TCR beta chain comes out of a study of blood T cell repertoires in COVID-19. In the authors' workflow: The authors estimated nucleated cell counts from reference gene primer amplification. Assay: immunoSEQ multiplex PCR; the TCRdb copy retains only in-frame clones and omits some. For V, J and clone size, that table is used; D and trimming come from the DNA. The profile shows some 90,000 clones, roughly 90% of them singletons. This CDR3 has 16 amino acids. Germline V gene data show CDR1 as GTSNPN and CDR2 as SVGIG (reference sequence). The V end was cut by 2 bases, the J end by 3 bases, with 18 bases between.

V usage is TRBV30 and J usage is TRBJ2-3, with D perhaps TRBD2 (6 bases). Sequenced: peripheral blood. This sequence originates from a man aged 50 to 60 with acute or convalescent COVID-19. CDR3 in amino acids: CAWSPLWGDGTDTQYF. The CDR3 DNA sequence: TGTGCCTGGAGTCCCCTGTGGGGGGATGGGACAGATACGCAGTATTTT.